This T cell receptor (beta chain) was documented in a study of blood T cell repertoires in COVID-19. For the study at large: PBMCs, B-cell-depleted T cells, or T cells were the source of the cDNA or gDNA that made up the material.

Per the original methods: The assay estimated nucleated cells by amplifying reference gene primers. Sequencing was performed with immunoSEQ multiplex PCR; in TCRdb, only in-frame clones are kept and a portion is missing. V, J and clone size reflect that table, while D and trimming were determined from the DNA. The profile shows some 200,000 clones, 85% to 90% of them singletons. There are 14 residues in the CDR3. The germline V gene has CDR1 MNHNS and CDR2 SASEGT. J was trimmed by 5 bases and V by 2 bases; bases with no gene match: 5. This clone occurred once. This clonotype was obtained from a man in his forties or fifties with acute or convalescent COVID-19. The sequencing sample was made of peripheral blood. This chain connects TRBV6-1 to TRBJ1-2; 7 bases agree with TRBD1. In DNA, the CDR3 is TGTGCCAGCAGTGAAACTGACAGGGTTTATGGCTACACCTTC. This translates into CASSETDRVYGYTF.